This TCR beta chain was recorded in a study of blood T cell repertoires in COVID-19. Study-wide background: COVID-19 samples, acute and convalescent, were from the United States, Italy and Spain. T cells, B-cell-depleted T cells, or PBMCs supplied cDNA or gDNA.

In the original processing: Amplifying reference gene primers gave estimates of nucleated cell counts. Here immunoSEQ multiplex PCR was the method, and the copy in TCRdb shows in-frame clones only, minus some. That table is the source of V, J and clone size, and D and trimming were worked out from the DNA. The profile shows fewer than 100,000 clones, roughly 87% of them singletons. V lost 3 bases, J lost 7 bases, and 6 bases stayed unmatched. The CDR3 runs 15 residues. Germline CDR1 and CDR2: SGHNT and YYREEE (reference sequence). Sequencing used peripheral blood. The V and J genes are TRBV5-4 and TRBJ2-2, with 10 bases matching TRBD1. This receptor was identified in a woman over 75 with acute or convalescent COVID-19. CDR3 bases: TGTGCCAGCAGCTCGACAGGGGGCGCCGACGGGGAGCTGTTTTTT. This sequence encodes CASSSTGGADGELFF.